Below, 9 T cell receptor beta chains from the same sample are listed, as sequenced in a study of control samples from healthy donors and cancer patients. Profiling relied on immunoSEQ multiplex PCR, and the TCRdb table lists in-frame clones only, not all of them. Of about 130,000 clones in the sample, approximately 84% were seen once. Sequencing was carried out using blood. These receptors all come from a man younger than 35 in good health.

The V gene is TRBV10-3, the J gene TRBJ2-2; 12 nucleotides match TRBD1. From germline, CDR1 is ENHRY and CDR2 SYGVKD. CDR3 length equals 15 residues. V dropped 8 bases and J dropped 4; count of bases not matched to a gene: 5. CDR3 residues: CAIRSGQGATGELFF. CDR3 in DNA: TGTGCCATCCGTTCGGGACAGGGGGCCACCGGGGAGCTGTTTTTT.

The CDR3 DNA reads as TGTGCCAGCAGTGAGACAGGGAGTATGGGCTACACCTTC. This sequence encodes CASSETGSMGYTF. The chain joins TRBV2 to TRBJ1-2, with 7 bases matching TRBD1. V dropped 3 bases and J dropped 8; count of bases not matched to a gene: 6. CDR3 size: 13 residues. Germline V gene sequence: CDR1 SNHLY, CDR2 FYNNEI.

This clone was seen many times. This sequence joins TRBV11-2 and TRBJ2-1; D is uncertain. The CDR3 extends over 18 amino acids. Germline CDR1 SGHAT, CDR2 FQNNGV. V was clipped by 1 base and J by 0 bases, with 16 bases between them. The CDR3 here is CASSLVPGSLSSYNEQFF. CDR3 DNA sequence: TGTGCCAGCAGCTTAGTTCCGGGTTCGTTGAGCTCCTACAATGAGCAGTTCTTC.

J is TRBJ2-1 and V is TRBV7-2, with 13 bases lining up with TRBD2. Unmatched junction bases numbered 4, after V lost 2 bases and J lost 9 bases. The CDR3 runs to 15 residues. CDR1 and CDR2 from the germline V gene are SGHTA and FQGNSA. CDR3 sequence reads: CASSLPGLAGAEQFF. Here the CDR3 DNA reads TGTGCCAGCAGCTTACCTGGACTAGCGGGAGCTGAGCAGTTCTTC.

The CDR3 DNA is TGTGCCAGCAGCTCGACATATTTATCCTACGAGCAGTACTTC. This translates into CASSSTYLSYEQYF. This sequence joins TRBV28 and TRBJ2-7; D gene unclear. Germline V gene sequence: CDR1 MDHEN, CDR2 SYDVKM. The germline V and J ends were trimmed by 6 bases and 1 base, with 13 bases remaining between them. CDR3 length: 14 residues.

CDR3 in DNA: TGTGCCAGCAGTTTAGGGGGGATAAACGAGCAGTACTTC. Translation: CASSLGGINEQYF. V gene TRBV6-2 or TRBV6-3 combines with J gene TRBJ2-7; D may correspond to TRBD1 or TRBD2 (6 bases each). This CDR3 spans 13 amino acids. Trimming shortened V by 4 bases and J by 5 bases, and 12 bases separated the two germline ends. Germline CDR1 is MNHEY and CDR2 is SVGEGT.

The CDR3, as DNA: TGTGCCAGCAGTTTACCGGGTGCTGAAAAACTGTTTTTT. Amino acids: CASSLPGAEKLFF. V gene TRBV27 combines with J gene TRBJ1-4, with unresolved D. The CDR3 extends over 13 amino acids. The germline V gene has CDR1 MNHEY and CDR2 SMNVEV (reference sequence). Trimming pared 2 bases from V and 7 bases from J, leaving 8 bases between.

The rearrangement links TRBV10-2 to TRBJ1-2, with TRBD1 matching 7 bases. J gave up 3 bases and V 6 bases, and 16 bases lay outside the gene matches. CDR1 is WSHSY, CDR2 SAAADI, per germline. The CDR3 loop spans 17 amino acids. The CDR3 sequence is CASRPVEGQHVDYGYTF. DNA for the CDR3: TGCGCCAGCAGGCCCGTGGAGGGACAGCATGTAGACTATGGCTACACCTTC.

This chain joins TRBV7-2 and TRBJ2-1, with TRBD2 identical over 12 bases. Losses at the gene ends were 1 base for V and 8 bases for J; bases not matched to a gene: 9. This CDR3 has 17 amino acids. Germline V lookup: CDR1 SGHTA, CDR2 FQGNSA. The CDR3 sequence: CASSLGGASGRVDEQFF. As DNA, the CDR3 is TGTGCCAGCAGCTTAGGGGGGGCTAGCGGGAGGGTAGATGAGCAGTTCTTC.